The 18 T cell receptor beta chains in this list originate from one sample, sequenced in a study of shared clonotypes between healthy human individuals. The data were produced by immunoSEQ multiplex PCR, yet TCRdb's version contains in-frame clones alone and is incomplete. The sample consists of approximately 2.5 million clones, around nine tenths of them appearing once. Sequences were obtained from naive CD4+ T cells sorted from blood. Described subset: CD45RA+ positively selected. Source of these receptors: a man aged 18 to 35 in good health.

V gene TRBV18 combines with J gene TRBJ1-2; D is undetermined. CDR1 and CDR2 (germline): KGHSH, LQKENI. The CDR3 runs to 15 residues. V dropped 0 bases and J dropped 0 bases, with 8 bases sitting between them. The CDR3 DNA follows: TGTGCCAGCTCACCACCTCGTCAGGCTAACTATGGCTACACCTTC. This codes for CASSPPRQANYGYTF.

The chain has TRBV18 and TRBJ1-6; 9 bases line up with TRBD1. The CDR3 spans 14 residues. The ends lost 6 bases at V and 7 bases at J; junction bases unmatched: 4. CDR1 and CDR2 (germline): KGHSH, LQKENI. The CDR3, as DNA: TGTGCCAGCTCCCGGGACAGGGAAAATTCACCCCTCCACTTT. Protein product: CASSRDRENSPLHF.

The chain recombines TRBV7-2 with TRBJ1-6; tentatively, D is TRBD1 (5 bases). The V and J ends lost 5 bases and 6 bases respectively, with 14 bases between them. The germline CDR1 and CDR2 sequences are SGHTA and FQGNSA. The CDR3 length is 15 residues. CDR3 in amino acids: CASSPRGLFNSPLHF. DNA for the CDR3: TGTGCCAGCAGCCCGCGGGGACTGTTTAATTCACCCCTCCACTTT.

V gene TRBV7-2 combines with J gene TRBJ2-1; TRBD2 agrees at 7 bases. The CDR3 has 17 residues. Germline CDR1 is SGHTA and CDR2 is FQGNSA. V lost 3 bases, J lost 2 bases, and 10 bases stayed unmatched. The CDR3 region is CASSFPSGGGTYNEQFF. The CDR3 DNA reads TGTGCCAGCAGCTTTCCCTCGGGCGGGGGAACCTACAATGAGCAGTTCTTC.

This rearrangement joins TRBV7-2 to TRBJ1-5, with TRBD1 identical over 7 bases. The CDR3 loop spans 19 amino acids. V was clipped by 2 bases and J by 2 bases; unmatched bases: 15. Germline CDR1 reads SGHTA; CDR2 reads FQGNSA. CDR3 sequence: CASSLPTTQGGLGNQPQHF. The CDR3 DNA is TGTGCCAGCAGCTTACCCACTACGCAGGGGGGACTGGGCAATCAGCCCCAGCATTTT.

Notes on this clone: Within the sample, other DNA sequences also encode this same CDR3. The chain recombines TRBV6-1 with TRBJ2-2; D is unresolved. Germline loops: CDR1 MNHNS, CDR2 SASEGT. This CDR3 has 14 amino acids. The V gene lost 6 bases and the J gene lost 2 bases, with 10 bases spanning the gap. The CDR3 DNA reads TGTGCCAGCAGATCCGGGTTAAACACCGGGGAGCTGTTTTTT. Amino acid sequence: CASRSGLNTGELFF.

J is TRBJ2-7 and V is TRBV30; TRBD1 matches 8 bases. This CDR3 spans 14 amino acids. Germline V gene sequence: CDR1 GTSNPN, CDR2 SVGIG (reference sequence). With 4 bases clipped from V and 5 bases from J, the junction kept 10 bases outside the gene matches. The CDR3 sequence: CAWTRTGSTDEQYF. The DNA for the CDR3 is TGTGCCTGGACCCGGACAGGGTCGACGGACGAGCAGTACTTC.

The genes are TRBV28 and TRBJ2-3, with TRBD1 identical over 8 bases. CDR1 is MDHEN, CDR2 SYDVKM, per germline. The CDR3 runs 14 residues. V was pared by 4 bases and J by 6 bases, with 6 bases of the junction left unmatched. DNA of the CDR3: TGTGCCAGCAGTTCTGGACAGGGTTTCGATACGCAGTATTTT. Residues: CASSSGQGFDTQYF.

The chain combines TRBV5-8 with TRBJ2-1; D gene ambiguous. V lost 0 bases, J lost 5 bases, and 9 bases lay in between. Per the germline V gene, CDR1 is SGHTS and CDR2 is YDEGEE. The CDR3 is 14 amino acids. This chain's CDR3 is CASSLDLANNEQFF. The CDR3 coding sequence is TGTGCCAGCAGCTTGGATTTGGCGAACAATGAGCAGTTCTTC. Full variable domain (remainder filled in from reference TRBV5-8 and TRBJ2-1): EAGVTQSPTHLIKTRGQQATLRCSPISGHTSVYWYQQALGLGLQFLLWYDEGEERNRGNFPPRFSGRQFPNYSSELNVNALELEDSALYLCASSLDLANNEQFFGPGTRLTVL.

The chain couples TRBV5-1 to TRBJ2-1; possibly TRBD2 for D (5 bases). Germline V gives CDR1 SGHRS, CDR2 YFSETQ. With 3 bases removed from V and 0 bases from J, the gap between germline ends came to 13 bases. The CDR3 sequence is 16 residues long. DNA of the CDR3: TGCGCCAGCAGCTCTAGGACTCTAAGCTCCTACAATGAGCAGTTCTTC. Translating gives CASSSRTLSSYNEQFF.

The genes are TRBV6-6 and TRBJ2-7; D is unresolved. Germline V lookup: CDR1 MNHNY, CDR2 SVGAGI (reference sequence). Trimming took off 6 bases at V and 3 bases at J, with 12 bases between the two ends. The CDR3 contains 13 residues. CDR3 sequence (DNA): TGTGCCAGCAGCCTCTCCGGCTTCTACGAGCAGTACTTC. The encoded protein is CASSLSGFYEQYF.

V and J are TRBV27 and TRBJ2-4, with D perhaps matching TRBD1 (5 bases). V was cut by 2 bases and J by 8 bases, with 10 bases left in between. Germline CDR1 is MNHEY and CDR2 is SMNVEV (reference sequence). CDR3 length: 13 residues. The CDR3 nucleotides are TGTGCCAGCAGTTTACAGGGTGTGGACATTCAGTACTTC. Its protein is CASSLQGVDIQYF.

The chain recombines TRBV19 with TRBJ2-5, with D uncertain. The CDR3 is made up of 15 amino acids. Trimming removed 4 bases from V and 2 bases from J, with 14 bases in between. CDR1 is LNHDA, CDR2 SQIVND, per germline (reference sequence). The CDR3 DNA sequence: TGTGCCAGTAGTAAGGGTCCCGGCAAACAAGAGACCCAGTACTTC. This gives the protein CASSKGPGKQETQYF.

Comments on this clone: The identical CDR3 is also encoded by other nucleotide sequences in the sample. The chain carries TRBV30 and TRBJ2-5; maybe TRBD2 (6 bases). Trimming removed 5 bases from V and 5 bases from J, with 12 bases in between. CDR3 length: 12 amino acids. Germline CDR1 is GTSNPN and CDR2 is SVGIG (reference sequence). CDR3 coding DNA: TGTGCCTGGTCTACAGGAGGGGAGACCCAGTACTTC. Translation: CAWSTGGETQYF.

This clone was seen only once. This chain connects TRBV28 to TRBJ1-5; 7 nucleotides align to TRBD1. CDR3 length: 14 residues. In germline, CDR1 is MDHEN, CDR2 SYDVKM. After removal of 4 bases from V and 9 bases from J, the junction contained 9 bases not matched to a gene. The CDR3 protein is CASSSGQHDWPQHF. CDR3 bases: TGTGCCAGCAGTTCGGGACAGCATGATTGGCCCCAGCATTTT. The full variable domain, rest sourced from reference TRBV28 and TRBJ1-5, is DVKVTQSSRYLVKRTGEKVFLECVQDMDHENMFWYRQDPGLGLRLIYFSYDVKMKEKGDIPEGYSVSREKKERFSLILESASTNQTSMYLCASSSGQHDWPQHFGDGTRLSIL.

The chain employs TRBV10-2 and TRBJ1-5, with no clear D. The germline CDR1 and CDR2 sequences are WSHSY and SAAADI. The CDR3 loop spans 12 amino acids. The germline V and J ends were trimmed by 6 bases and 4 bases, with 7 bases remaining between them. CDR3 nucleotide sequence: TGCGCCAGCAGGTCGCGAAATCAGCCCCAGCATTTT. It translates to CASRSRNQPQHF.

The genes are TRBV10-3 and TRBJ1-3; D call uncertain. This CDR3 region has 17 residues. The V gene's germline CDR1 is ENHRY and CDR2 SYGVKD. With 3 bases removed from V and 1 base from J, the gap between germline ends came to 16 bases. CDR3 nucleotide sequence: TGTGCCATCAGTGACTCATGGTCTAAGAATTCTGGAAACACCATATATTTT. Translated: CAISDSWSKNSGNTIYF.

The chain joins TRBV5-6 to TRBJ2-3; D not certain. CDR3 length: 15 amino acids. Between the trimmed V and J ends, which lost 0 bases and 0 bases, there was a span of 8 bases. CDR1 SGHDT and CDR2 YYEEEE come from the germline V gene. In DNA, the CDR3 is TGTGCCAGCAGCTTGGGGTTAACTAGCACAGATACGCAGTATTTT. Translation: CASSLGLTSTDTQYF. Combining the CDR3 with reference TRBV5-6 and TRBJ2-3 gives the whole variable domain DAGVTQSPTHLIKTRGQQVTLRCSPKSGHDTVSWYQQALGQGPQFIFQYYEEEERQRGNFPDRFSGHQFPNYSSELNVNALLLGDSALYLCASSLGLTSTDTQYFGPGTRLTVL.